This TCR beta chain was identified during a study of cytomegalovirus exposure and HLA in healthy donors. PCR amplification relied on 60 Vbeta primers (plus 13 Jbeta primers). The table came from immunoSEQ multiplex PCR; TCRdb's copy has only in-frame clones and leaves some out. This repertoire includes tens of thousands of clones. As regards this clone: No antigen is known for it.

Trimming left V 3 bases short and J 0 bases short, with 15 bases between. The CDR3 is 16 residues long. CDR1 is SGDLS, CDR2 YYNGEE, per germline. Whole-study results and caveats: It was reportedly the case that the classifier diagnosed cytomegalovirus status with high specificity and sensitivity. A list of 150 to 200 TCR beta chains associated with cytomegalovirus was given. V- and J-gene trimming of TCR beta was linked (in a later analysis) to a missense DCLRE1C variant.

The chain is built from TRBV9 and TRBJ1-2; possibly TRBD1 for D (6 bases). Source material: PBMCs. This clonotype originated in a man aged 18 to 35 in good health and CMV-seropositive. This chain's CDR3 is CASSAPGTPTNYGYTF. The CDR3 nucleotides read TGTGCCAGCAGCGCTCCCGGGACACCGACTAACTATGGCTACACCTTC.